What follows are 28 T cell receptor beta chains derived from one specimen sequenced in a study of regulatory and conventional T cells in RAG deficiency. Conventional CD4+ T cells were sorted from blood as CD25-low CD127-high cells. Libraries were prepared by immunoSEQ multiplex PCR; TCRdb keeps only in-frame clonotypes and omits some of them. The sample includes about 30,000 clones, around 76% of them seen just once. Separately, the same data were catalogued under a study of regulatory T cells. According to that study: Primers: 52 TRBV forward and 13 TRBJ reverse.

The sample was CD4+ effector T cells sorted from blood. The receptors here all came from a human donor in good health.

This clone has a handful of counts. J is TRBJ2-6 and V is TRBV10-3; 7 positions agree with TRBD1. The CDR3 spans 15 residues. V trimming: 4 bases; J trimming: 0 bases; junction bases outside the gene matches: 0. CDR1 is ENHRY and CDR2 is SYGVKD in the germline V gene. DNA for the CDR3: TGTGCCATCAGTGGGACAGGCTCTGGGGCCAACGTCCTGACTTTC. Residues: CAISGTGSGANVLTF.

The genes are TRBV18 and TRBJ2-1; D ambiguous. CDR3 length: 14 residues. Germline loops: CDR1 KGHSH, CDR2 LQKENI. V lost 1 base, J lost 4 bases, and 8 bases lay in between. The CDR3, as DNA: TGTGCCAGCTCACCACGGCAGTCGTACAATGAGCAGTTCTTC. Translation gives CASSPRQSYNEQFF. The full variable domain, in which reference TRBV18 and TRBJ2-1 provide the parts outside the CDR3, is NAGVMQNPRHLVRRRGQEARLRCSPMKGHSHVYWYRQLPEEGLKFMVYLQKENIIDESGMPKERFSAEFPKEGPSILRIQQVVRGDSAAYFCASSPRQSYNEQFFGPGTRLTVL.

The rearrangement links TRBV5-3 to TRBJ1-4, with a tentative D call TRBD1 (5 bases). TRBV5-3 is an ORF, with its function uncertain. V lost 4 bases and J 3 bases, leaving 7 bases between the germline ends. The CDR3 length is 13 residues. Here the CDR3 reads CARSRQPNEKLFF. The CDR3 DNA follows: TGTGCCAGAAGCCGACAGCCTAATGAAAAACTGTTTTTT.

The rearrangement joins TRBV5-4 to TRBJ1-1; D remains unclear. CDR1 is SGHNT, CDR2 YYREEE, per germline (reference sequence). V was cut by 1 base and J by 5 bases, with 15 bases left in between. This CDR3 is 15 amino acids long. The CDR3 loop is CASSLPRGRETEAFF. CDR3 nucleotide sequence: TGTGCCAGCAGCTTGCCGCGGGGTCGGGAAACTGAAGCTTTCTTT.

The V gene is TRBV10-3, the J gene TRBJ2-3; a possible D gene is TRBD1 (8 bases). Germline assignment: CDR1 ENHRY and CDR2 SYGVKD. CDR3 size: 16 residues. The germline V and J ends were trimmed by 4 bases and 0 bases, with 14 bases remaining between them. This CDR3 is CAISGSGTGSTDTQYF. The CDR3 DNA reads TGTGCCATCAGTGGAAGCGGGACAGGCAGCACAGATACGCAGTATTTT.

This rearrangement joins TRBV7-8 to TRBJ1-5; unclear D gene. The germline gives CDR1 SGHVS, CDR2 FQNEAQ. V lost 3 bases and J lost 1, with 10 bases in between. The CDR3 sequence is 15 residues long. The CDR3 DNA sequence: TGTGCCAGCAGCTTTAGCCCGGGCAGCAATCAGCCCCAGCATTTT. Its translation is CASSFSPGSNQPQHF. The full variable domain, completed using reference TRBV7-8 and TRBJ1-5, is GAGVSQSPRYKVAKRGQDVALRCDPISGHVSLFWYQQALGQGPEFLTYFQNEAQLDKSGLPSDRFFAERPEGSVSTLKIQRTQQEDSAVYLCASSFSPGSNQPQHFGDGTRLSIL.

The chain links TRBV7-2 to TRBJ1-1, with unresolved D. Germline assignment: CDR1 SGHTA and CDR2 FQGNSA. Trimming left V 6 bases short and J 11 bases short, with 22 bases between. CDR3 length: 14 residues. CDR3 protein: CASSPHLTVLRAFF. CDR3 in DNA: TGTGCCAGCAGTCCCCACTTAACGGTTCTGAGGGCTTTCTTT.

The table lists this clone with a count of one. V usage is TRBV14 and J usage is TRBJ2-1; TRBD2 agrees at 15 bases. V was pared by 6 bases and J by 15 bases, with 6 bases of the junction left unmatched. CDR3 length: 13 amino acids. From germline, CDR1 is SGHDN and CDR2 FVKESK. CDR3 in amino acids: CASRGLAGGLSFF. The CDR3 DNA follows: TGTGCCAGCAGGGGACTAGCGGGGGGTCTGTCGTTCTTC. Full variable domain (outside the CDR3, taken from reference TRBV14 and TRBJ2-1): EAGVTQFPSHSVIEKGQTVTLRCDPISGHDNLYWYRRVMGKEIKFLLHFVKESKQDESGMPNNRFLAERTGGTYSTLKVQPAELEDSGVYFCASRGLAGGLSFFGPGTRLTVL.

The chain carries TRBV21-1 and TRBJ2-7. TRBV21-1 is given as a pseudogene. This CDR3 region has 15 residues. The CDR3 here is CASSTSGGFPYEQYF. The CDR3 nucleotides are TGTGCCAGCAGCACCTCCGGTGGGTTCCCCTACGAGCAGTACTTC.

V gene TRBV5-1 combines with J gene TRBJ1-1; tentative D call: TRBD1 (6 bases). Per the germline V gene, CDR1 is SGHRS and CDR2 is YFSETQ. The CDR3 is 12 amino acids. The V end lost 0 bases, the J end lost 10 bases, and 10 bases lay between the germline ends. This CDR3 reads CASSLARGVAFF. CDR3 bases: TGCGCCAGCAGCTTGGCCAGGGGCGTAGCTTTCTTT.

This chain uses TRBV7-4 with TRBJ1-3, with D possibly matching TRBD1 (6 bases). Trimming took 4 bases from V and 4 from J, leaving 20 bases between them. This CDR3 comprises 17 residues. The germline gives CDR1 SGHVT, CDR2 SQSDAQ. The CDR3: CASSYLTGSRRGNTIYF. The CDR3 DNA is TGTGCCAGCAGCTACCTGACAGGCTCCCGACGGGGAAACACCATATATTTT. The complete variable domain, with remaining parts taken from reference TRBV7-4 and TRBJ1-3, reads GAGVSQSPRYKVAKRGRDVALRCDSISGHVTLYWYRQTLGQGSEVLTYSQSDAQRDKSGRPSGRFSAERPERSVSTLKIQRTEQGDSAVYLCASSYLTGSRRGNTIYFGEGSWLTVV.

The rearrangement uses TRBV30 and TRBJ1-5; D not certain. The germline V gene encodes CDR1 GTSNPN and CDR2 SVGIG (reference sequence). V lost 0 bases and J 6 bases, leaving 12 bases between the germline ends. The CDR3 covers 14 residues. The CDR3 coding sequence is TGTGCCTGGAGTGTACCCCCCGTGGGTCAGCCCCAGCATTTT. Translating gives CAWSVPPVGQPQHF.

The CDR3 reads CASSLAVPGSSGNQPQHF. CDR3 DNA sequence: TGTGCCAGCAGCTTAGCTGTACCAGGGAGTTCGGGCAATCAGCCCCAGCATTTT. The genes are TRBV7-2 and TRBJ1-5; D possibly corresponds to TRBD1 (5 bases). V lost 0 bases to trimming and J lost 2 bases, with 17 bases between them. The CDR3 is 18 amino acids. The germline V gene encodes CDR1 SGHTA and CDR2 FQGNSA.

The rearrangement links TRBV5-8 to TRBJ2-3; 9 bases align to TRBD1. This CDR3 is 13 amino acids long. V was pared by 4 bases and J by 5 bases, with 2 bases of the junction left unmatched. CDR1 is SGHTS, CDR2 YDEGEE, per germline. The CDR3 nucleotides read TGTGCCAGCAGCACGGGACAGGGAGATACGCAGTATTTT. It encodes CASSTGQGDTQYF.

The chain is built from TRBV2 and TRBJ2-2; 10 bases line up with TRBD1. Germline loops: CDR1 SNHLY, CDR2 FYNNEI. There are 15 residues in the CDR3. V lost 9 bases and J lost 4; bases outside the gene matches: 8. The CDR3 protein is CASEKGQGSTGELFF. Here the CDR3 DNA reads TGTGCCAGTGAAAAGGGACAGGGGAGCACCGGGGAGCTGTTTTTT.

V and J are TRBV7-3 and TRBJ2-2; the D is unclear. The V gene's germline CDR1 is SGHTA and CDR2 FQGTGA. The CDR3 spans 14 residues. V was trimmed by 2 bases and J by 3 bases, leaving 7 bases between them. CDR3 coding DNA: TGTGCCAGCAGCTTACGGCCGGACACCGGGGAGCTGTTTTTT. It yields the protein CASSLRPDTGELFF.

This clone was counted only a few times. CDR3 in amino acids: CASRGPNSPLHF. Here the CDR3 DNA reads TGTGCCAGCCGGGGGCCTAATTCACCCCTCCACTTT. V is TRBV28 and J is TRBJ1-6, with D possibly being TRBD1 (6 bases). V lost 8 bases, J lost 6 bases, and 8 bases lay in between. This CDR3 contains 12 residues. Germline V lookup: CDR1 MDHEN, CDR2 SYDVKM.

In DNA, the CDR3 is TGTGCCAGCAGCTTGGGGTGGACAGGGCATCTCGAGCAGTACTTC. It encodes CASSLGWTGHLEQYF. The V and J genes are TRBV5-6 and TRBJ2-7, with 8 bases aligning to TRBD1. The CDR3 has 15 amino acids. Per germline, CDR1 SGHDT and CDR2 YYEEEE. J gave up 6 bases and V 0 bases, and 8 bases lay outside the gene matches.

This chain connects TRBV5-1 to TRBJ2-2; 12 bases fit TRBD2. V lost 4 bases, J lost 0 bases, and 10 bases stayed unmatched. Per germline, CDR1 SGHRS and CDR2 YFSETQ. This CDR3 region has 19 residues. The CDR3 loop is CASSPVGLAGGPNTGELFF. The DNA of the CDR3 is TGCGCCAGCAGCCCTGTGGGTCTAGCGGGGGGGCCGAACACCGGGGAGCTGTTTTTT.

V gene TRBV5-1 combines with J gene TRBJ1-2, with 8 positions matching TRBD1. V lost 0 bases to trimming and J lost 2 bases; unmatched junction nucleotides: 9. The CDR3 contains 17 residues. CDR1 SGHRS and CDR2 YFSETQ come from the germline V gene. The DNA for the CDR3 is TGCGCCAGCAGCTTGGATTGGCAGGGGGCGAACAACTATGGCTACACCTTC. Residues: CASSLDWQGANNYGYTF.

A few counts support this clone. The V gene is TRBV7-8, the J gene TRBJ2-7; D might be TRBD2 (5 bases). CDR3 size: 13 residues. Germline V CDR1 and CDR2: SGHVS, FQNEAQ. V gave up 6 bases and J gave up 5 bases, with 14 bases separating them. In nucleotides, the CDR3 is TGTGCCAGCAGGGTTCGGGATATGGACGAGCAGTACTTC. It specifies CASRVRDMDEQYF.

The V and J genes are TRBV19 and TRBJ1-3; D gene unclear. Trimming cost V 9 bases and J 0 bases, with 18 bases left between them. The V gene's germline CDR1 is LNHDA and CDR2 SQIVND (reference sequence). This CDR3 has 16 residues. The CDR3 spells CASRPAGRSSGNTIYF. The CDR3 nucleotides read TGTGCCAGCCGACCCGCCGGGAGAAGCTCTGGAAACACCATATATTTT.

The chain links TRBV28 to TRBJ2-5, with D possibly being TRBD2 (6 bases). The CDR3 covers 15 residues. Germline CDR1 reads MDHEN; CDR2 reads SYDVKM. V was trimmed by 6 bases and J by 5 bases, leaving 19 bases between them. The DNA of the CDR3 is TGTGCCAGCAGGCTGGGGCAGAGCGGGTGGGAGACCCAGTACTTC. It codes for CASRLGQSGWETQYF.

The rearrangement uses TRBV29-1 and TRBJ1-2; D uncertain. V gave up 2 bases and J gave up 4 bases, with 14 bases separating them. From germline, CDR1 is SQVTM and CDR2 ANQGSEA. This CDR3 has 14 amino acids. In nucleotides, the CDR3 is TGCAGCGTTGAACGGGAGCCTTTATCCTATGGCTACACCTTC. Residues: CSVEREPLSYGYTF.

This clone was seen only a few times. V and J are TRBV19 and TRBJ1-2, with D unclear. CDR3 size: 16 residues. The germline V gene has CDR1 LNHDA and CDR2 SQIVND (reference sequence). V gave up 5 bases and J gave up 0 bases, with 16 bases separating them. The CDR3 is CASSSEGRGPNYGYTF. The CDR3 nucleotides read TGTGCCAGTAGTTCCGAGGGTCGCGGGCCTAACTATGGCTACACCTTC.

In DNA form, the CDR3 reads TGTGCCAGCAGTGACTCTGGGGGACAGGGAGTTTCATGGTATGGCTACACCTTC. It translates to CASSDSGGQGVSWYGYTF. The chain joins TRBV6-4 to TRBJ1-2, with 9 positions matching TRBD1. This CDR3 is 18 amino acids long. CDR1 MRHNA and CDR2 SNTAGT come from the germline V gene. The ends lost 0 bases at V and 5 bases at J; junction bases unmatched: 13.

CDR3 region: CASSTRVGGNTIYF. As DNA, the CDR3 is TGTGCCAGTAGTACCAGGGTTGGTGGAAACACCATATATTTT. This chain links TRBV19 with TRBJ1-3, with D possibly TRBD1 on 5 matching bases. CDR1 is LNHDA, CDR2 SQIVND, per germline (reference sequence). Trimming removed 4 bases at V and 3 bases at J, with 10 bases between. CDR3 size: 14 residues.

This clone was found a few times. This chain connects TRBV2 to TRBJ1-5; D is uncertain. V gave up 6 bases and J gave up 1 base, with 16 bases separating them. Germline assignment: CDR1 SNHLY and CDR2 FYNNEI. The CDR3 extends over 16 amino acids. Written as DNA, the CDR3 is TGTGCCAGCAGCCCCCCTGAAATATGGAGCAATCAGCCCCAGCATTTT. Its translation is CASSPPEIWSNQPQHF.